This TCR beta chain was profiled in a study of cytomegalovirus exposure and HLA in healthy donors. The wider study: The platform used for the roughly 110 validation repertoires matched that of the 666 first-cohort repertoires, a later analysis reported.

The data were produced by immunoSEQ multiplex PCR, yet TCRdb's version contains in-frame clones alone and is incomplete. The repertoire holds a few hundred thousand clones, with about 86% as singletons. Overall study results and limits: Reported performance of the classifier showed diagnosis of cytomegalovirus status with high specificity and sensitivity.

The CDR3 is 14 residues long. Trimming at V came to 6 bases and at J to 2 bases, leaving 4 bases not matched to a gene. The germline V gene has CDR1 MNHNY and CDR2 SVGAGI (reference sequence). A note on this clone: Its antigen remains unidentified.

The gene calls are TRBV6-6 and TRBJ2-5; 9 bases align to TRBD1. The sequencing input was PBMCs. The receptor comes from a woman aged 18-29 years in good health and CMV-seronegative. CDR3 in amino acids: CASRLGTGQETQYF. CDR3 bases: TGTGCCAGCAGACTTGGGACAGGGCAAGAGACCCAGTACTTC.